This T cell receptor beta chain was sequenced for a study of tumor-infiltrating lymphocytes in primary liver carcinoma. Study-wide results and caveats: Tumor-adjacent and tumor-blood pairs displayed less overlap than did pairs of tumor regions.

TCR beta cDNA came from about 0.55 ug total RNA, primed with a constant-region primer. It was through three nested multiplex PCR rounds of slightly modified ARM-PCR that TCR beta libraries arose. The first two PCR rounds, roughly 10 cycles each, used TRBV1-TRBV30 forward primers and a C-beta reverse primer. TCRdb itself ran the multiplex PCR reads through MiXCR, one entry per CDR3 protein. The table has 300,000 to 400,000 distinct CDR3 sequences, more than 55% seen once. Alongside blood RNA obtained from unsorted whole blood, germline DNA was also extracted. A note on this clonotype: Its matching antigen is unknown.

The ends were cut back, 6 bases at V and 3 bases at J, with 15 bases in the middle. The CDR3 is made up of 15 amino acids. CDR1 and CDR2 from the germline V gene are ENHRY and SYGVKD. The sequencing sample was made of peripheral blood. This chain uses TRBV10-3 with TRBJ1-5, with TRBD1 as a possible D gene (5 bases). The receptor was isolated from a man in his forties with primary liver carcinoma and hepatitis B virus infection. The CDR3 sequence is CAISPGDLINQPQHF. The CDR3 DNA is TGTGCCATCAGCCCGGGGGACCTAATCAATCAGCCCCAGCATTTT.